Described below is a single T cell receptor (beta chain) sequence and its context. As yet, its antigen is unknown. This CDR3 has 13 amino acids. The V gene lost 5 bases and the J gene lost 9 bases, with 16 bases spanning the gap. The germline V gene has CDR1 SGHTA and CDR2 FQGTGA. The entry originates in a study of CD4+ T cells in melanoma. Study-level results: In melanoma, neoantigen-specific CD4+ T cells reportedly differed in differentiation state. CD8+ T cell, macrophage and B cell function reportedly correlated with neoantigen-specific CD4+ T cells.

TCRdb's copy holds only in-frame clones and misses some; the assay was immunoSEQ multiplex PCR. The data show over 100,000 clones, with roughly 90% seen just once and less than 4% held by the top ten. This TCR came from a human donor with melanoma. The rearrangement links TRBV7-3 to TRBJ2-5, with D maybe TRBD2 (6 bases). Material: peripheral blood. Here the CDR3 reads CASSPDGTGAQYF. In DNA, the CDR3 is TGTGCCAGCAGCCCGGACGGGACTGGGGCCCAGTACTTC.